This T cell receptor beta chain derives from a study of CD8 T cells in ankylosing spondylitis. Only a few counts were recorded for this clonotype. What it binds is not known. Findings and caveats of the study: Reported data indicate significant enrichment of disease-linked clones within matched ankylosing spondylitis synovial fluid. It appeared that ankylosing spondylitis blood was characterized by a TCR beta motif of about eight highly homologous variants. Peripheral blood samples showed relatively rare disease-linked clones, and these clones were CD8+.

TCRdb redid the calling of the 5' RACE reads with MiXCR, one entry per CDR3 protein. The table shows around 390,000 distinct CDR3 sequences, with around 20% occurring only once. Specimen: blood, either unsorted or a sorted T cell fraction (not recorded which). This TCR came from a male donor with ankylosing spondylitis.

CDR3 bases: TGTGCCAGCCGTAAGCGGCGCGAGCAGTACTTC. The encoded protein is CASRKRREQYF. The chain is built from TRBV12-3 or TRBV12-4 and TRBJ2-7; D is perhaps TRBD2 (5 bases). The CDR3 runs 11 residues. V was trimmed by 8 bases and J by 6 bases, leaving 11 bases between them.